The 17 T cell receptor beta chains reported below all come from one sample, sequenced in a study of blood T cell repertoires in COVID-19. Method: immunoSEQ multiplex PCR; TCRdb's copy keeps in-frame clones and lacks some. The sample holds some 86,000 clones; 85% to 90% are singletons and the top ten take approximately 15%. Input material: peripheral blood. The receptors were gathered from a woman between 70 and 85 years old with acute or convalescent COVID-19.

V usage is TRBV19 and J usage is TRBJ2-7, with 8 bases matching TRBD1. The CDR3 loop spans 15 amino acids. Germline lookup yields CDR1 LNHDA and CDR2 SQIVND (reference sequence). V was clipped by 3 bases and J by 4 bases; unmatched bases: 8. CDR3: CASSIAGTGPYEQYV. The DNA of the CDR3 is TGTGCCAGTAGTATCGCCGGGACAGGTCCTTACGAGCAGTACGTC.

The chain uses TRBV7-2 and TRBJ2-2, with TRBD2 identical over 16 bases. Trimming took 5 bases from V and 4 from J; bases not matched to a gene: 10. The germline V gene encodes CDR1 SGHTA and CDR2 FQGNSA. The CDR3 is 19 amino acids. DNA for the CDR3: TGTGCCAGCAGCGTTCCGGGACTAGCGGGGGGGCGCCTCACCGGGGAGCTGTTTTTT. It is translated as CASSVPGLAGGRLTGELFF.

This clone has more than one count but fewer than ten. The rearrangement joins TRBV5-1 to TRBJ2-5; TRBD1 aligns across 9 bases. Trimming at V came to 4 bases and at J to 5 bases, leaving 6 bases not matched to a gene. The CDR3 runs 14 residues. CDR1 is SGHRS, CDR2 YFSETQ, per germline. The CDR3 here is CASSTRQGGETQYF. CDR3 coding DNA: TGCGCCAGCAGCACCCGACAGGGGGGCGAGACCCAGTACTTC.

The CDR3 here is CASSPGTSGGEPTDTQYF. The CDR3 DNA reads TGTGCCAGCAGCCCCGGGACTAGCGGGGGGGAACCCACAGATACGCAGTATTTT. The chain couples TRBV7-2 to TRBJ2-3; 16 bases match TRBD2. The V gene end was trimmed by 5 bases and the J gene end by 2 bases; junction bases not matched to a gene: 7. The germline CDR1 and CDR2 sequences are SGHTA and FQGNSA. The CDR3 runs 18 residues.

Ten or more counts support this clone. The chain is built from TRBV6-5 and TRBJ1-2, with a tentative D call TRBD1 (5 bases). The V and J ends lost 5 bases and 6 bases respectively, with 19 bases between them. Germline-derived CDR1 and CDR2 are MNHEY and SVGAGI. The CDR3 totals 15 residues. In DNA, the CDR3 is TGTGCCAGCAGTCCGCTCCTGGACGGGGGGGATGGCTACACCTTC. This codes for CASSPLLDGGDGYTF.

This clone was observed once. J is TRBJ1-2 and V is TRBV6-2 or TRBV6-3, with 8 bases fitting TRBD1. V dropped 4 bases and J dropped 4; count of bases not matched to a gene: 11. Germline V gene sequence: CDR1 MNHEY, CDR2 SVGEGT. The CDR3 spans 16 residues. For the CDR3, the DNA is TGTGCCAGCAGTTGGACAGGGCTCACCGTCCTCTATGGCTACACCTTC. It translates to CASSWTGLTVLYGYTF.

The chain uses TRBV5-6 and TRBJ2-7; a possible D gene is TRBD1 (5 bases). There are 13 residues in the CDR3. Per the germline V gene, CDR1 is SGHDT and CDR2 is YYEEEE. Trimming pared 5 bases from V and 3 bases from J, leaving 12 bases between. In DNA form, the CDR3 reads TGTGCCAGCAGTCTGCCGACAGACTACGAGCAGTACGTC. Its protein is CASSLPTDYEQYV.

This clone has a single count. The CDR3 protein is CASSEAGGLQETQYF. For the CDR3, the DNA is TGTGCCAGCAGCGAAGCGGGGGGATTACAAGAGACCCAGTACTTC. V gene TRBV5-4 combines with J gene TRBJ2-5; 9 bases are shared with TRBD2. This CDR3 spans 15 amino acids. Per germline, CDR1 SGHNT and CDR2 YYREEE (reference sequence). V shed 4 bases, J shed 2 bases, and the junction held 6 bases outside the gene matches.

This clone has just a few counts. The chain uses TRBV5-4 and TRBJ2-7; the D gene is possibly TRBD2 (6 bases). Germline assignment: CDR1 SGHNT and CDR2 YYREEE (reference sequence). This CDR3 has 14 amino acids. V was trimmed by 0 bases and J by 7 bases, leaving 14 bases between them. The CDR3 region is CASSLAGDPWEQYV. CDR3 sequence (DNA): TGTGCCAGCAGCTTGGCGGGGGACCCCTGGGAGCAGTACGTC.

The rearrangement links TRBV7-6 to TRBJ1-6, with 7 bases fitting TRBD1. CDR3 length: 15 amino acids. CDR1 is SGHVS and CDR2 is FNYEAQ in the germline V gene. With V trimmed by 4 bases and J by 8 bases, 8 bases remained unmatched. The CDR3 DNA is TGTGCCAGCAGCTCACACCGGGACAGCCATTCACCCCTCCACTTT. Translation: CASSSHRDSHSPLHF.

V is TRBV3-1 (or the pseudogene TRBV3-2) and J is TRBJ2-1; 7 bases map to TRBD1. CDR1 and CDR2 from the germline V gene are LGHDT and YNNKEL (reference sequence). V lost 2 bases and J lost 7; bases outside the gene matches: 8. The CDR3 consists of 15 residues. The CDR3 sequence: CASSQTMTGSNEQFF. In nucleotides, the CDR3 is TGTGCCAGCAGCCAAACAATGACAGGGTCGAATGAGCAGTTCTTC.

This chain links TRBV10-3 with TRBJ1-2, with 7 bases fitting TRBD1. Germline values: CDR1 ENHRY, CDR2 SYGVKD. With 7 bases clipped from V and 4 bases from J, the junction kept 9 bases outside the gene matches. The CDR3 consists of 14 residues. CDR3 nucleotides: TGTGCCATCAAGGAACTGGACAGGTCCTATGGCTACACCTTC. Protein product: CAIKELDRSYGYTF.

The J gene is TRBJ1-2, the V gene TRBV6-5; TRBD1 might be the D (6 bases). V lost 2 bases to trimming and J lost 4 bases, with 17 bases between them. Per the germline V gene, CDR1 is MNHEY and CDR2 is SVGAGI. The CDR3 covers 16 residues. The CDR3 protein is CASSYRRGGDGYGYTF. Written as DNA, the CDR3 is TGTGCCAGCAGTTACCGCCGAGGGGGGGACGGCTATGGCTACACCTTC.

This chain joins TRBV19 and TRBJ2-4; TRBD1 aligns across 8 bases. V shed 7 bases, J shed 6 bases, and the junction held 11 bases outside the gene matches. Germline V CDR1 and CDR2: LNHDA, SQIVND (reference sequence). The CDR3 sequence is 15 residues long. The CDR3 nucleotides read TGTGCCAGTACCTTCCTGACAGGGGATGGAAACATTCAGTACTTC. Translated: CASTFLTGDGNIQYF.

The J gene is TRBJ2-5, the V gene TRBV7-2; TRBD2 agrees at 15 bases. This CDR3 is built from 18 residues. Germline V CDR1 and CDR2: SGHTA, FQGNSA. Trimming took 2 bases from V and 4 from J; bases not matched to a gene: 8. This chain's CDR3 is CASSLSGLAGGIGETQYF. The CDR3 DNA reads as TGTGCCAGCAGCTTAAGTGGACTAGCGGGGGGGATCGGAGAGACCCAGTACTTC.

The CDR3 here is CASSEARRRTGVRQPQHF. The CDR3 bases are TGTGCCAGCAGTGAAGCTCGCAGGAGGACAGGGGTAAGGCAGCCCCAGCATTTT. J is TRBJ1-5 and V is TRBV6-1, with 9 bases lining up with TRBD1. The germline V gene encodes CDR1 MNHNS and CDR2 SASEGT. After removal of 0 bases from V and 7 bases from J, the junction contained 13 bases not matched to a gene. The CDR3 totals 18 residues.

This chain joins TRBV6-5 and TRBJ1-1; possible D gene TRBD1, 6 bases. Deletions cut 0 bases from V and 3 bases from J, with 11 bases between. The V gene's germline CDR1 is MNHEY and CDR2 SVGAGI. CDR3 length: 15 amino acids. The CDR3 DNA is TGTGCCAGCAGTTACTCGAGTGGGGGCTACACTGAAGCTTTCTTT. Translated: CASSYSSGGYTEAFF.